The 5 T cell receptor beta chains below come from one sample, sequenced in a study of blood T cells in healthy people across ages. A second roughly 7 to 11 cycle PCR used barcoded and J-beta primers. TCRdb redid the calling of the 5' RACE reads with MiXCR, one entry per CDR3 protein. The sample includes roughly 500,000 distinct CDR3 sequences, about 25% of them seen just once. The sequencing sample was made of blood. Receptor source: a woman in her 70s in good health.

The CDR3 coding sequence is TGCAGTGCTAGAGGGGGAGGGAGGCACTACGAGCAGTACTTC. Translation gives CSARGGGRHYEQYF. V usage is TRBV20-1 and J usage is TRBJ2-7; TRBD2 agrees at 7 bases. V shed 1 base, J shed 3 bases, and the junction held 6 bases outside the gene matches. Germline V gene lookup returns CDR1 DFQATT and CDR2 SNEGSKA (reference sequence). This CDR3 region has 14 residues.

The chain has TRBV7-3 and TRBJ1-1; D not resolved. CDR1 is SGHTA and CDR2 is FQGTGA in the germline V gene. There are 13 residues in the CDR3. Trimming cost V 2 bases and J 5 bases, with 9 bases left between them. CDR3 nucleotide sequence: TGTGCCAGCAGCTTATCCATAAAAACTGAAGCTTTCTTT. It translates to CASSLSIKTEAFF.

On this clonotype itself: The junction and the germline gene differ at one end; a read error may be behind it. The rearrangement joins TRBV6-1 to TRBJ1-4, with D perhaps TRBD1 (6 bases). The germline CDR1 and CDR2 sequences are MNHNS and SASEGT. CDR3 length: 18 amino acids. The CDR3 is CASSGGGATGTTNEELFF. As DNA, the CDR3 is TGTGCCAGCAGTGGAGGGGGGGCAACAGGGACAACTAATGAAGAACTGTTTTTT.

There are many counts of this clonotype. The chain joins TRBV4-2 to TRBJ2-5; 10 nucleotides agree with TRBD2. The CDR3 sequence is 16 residues long. Losses at the gene ends were 0 bases for V and 1 base for J; bases not matched to a gene: 2. Germline V lookup: CDR1 LGHNA, CDR2 YNFKEQ. CDR3 amino acids: CASSQDSGGTQETQYF. The CDR3 DNA reads TGTGCCAGCAGCCAAGATAGCGGGGGGACCCAAGAGACCCAGTACTTC.

The CDR3, as DNA: TGCGCCAGCAGGGAACTGGGACAGGGTTTACGAGAGACCCAGTACTTC. It encodes CASRELGQGLRETQYF. The chain carries TRBV5-1 and TRBJ2-5, with 9 positions matching TRBD1. V lost 5 bases and J lost 4; bases outside the gene matches: 12. The CDR3 is 16 residues long. From germline, CDR1 is SGHRS and CDR2 YFSETQ.